Given below is one T cell receptor (beta chain) in context. The sample's time point: pretreatment peripheral blood. Patients had locally advanced or metastatic urothelial carcinoma. Sampling of each patient yielded between 1 and 8 specimens, collected pretreatment and on-treatment. Here immunoSEQ multiplex PCR was the method, and the copy in TCRdb shows in-frame clones only, minus some. The sample includes 60,000 to 75,000 clones, about 86% of them seen just once. In germline, CDR1 is MGHRA, CDR2 YSYEKL. V was cut by 0 bases and J by 5 bases, with 8 bases left in between. The CDR3 totals 14 residues. These data come from a study of PD-L1 blockade in urothelial cancer. Study at large: About nine tenths of the roughly 30 patients comprised males who had bladder-origin urothelial cancer.

V gene TRBV4-1 combines with J gene TRBJ1-5; D not certain. The clonotype originates from a man aged 55 to 69 with urothelial cancer. The starting material was PBMCs, obtained around atezolizumab (anti-PD-L1) treatment. CDR3 in DNA: TGCGCCAGCAGCCAAGAGGAGAAAGATCAGCCCCAGCATTTT. This codes for CASSQEEKDQPQHF.